These 11 T cell receptor beta chains originate from one sample sequenced in a study of blood T cells in healthy people across ages. Primers used in a second PCR of roughly 7 to 11 cycles were a sample-barcoded 5' primer and a J-beta primer mix. MiXCR, applied by TCRdb to the 5' RACE reads, yields one record per CDR3 protein. In the table there are about 780,000 distinct CDR3 sequences, 35% to 50% of which are singletons. Source material: blood. The receptor set was obtained from a man older than 75 in good health.

This clonotype was picked up a small number of times. This chain links TRBV5-1 with TRBJ2-7, with 7 positions matching TRBD1. This CDR3 is built from 15 residues. Germline V gives CDR1 SGHRS, CDR2 YFSETQ. After removal of 0 bases from V and 7 bases from J, the junction contained 10 bases not matched to a gene. The CDR3 reads CASSLDWTGSREQYF. For the CDR3, the DNA is TGCGCCAGCAGCTTGGATTGGACAGGTTCGCGTGAGCAGTACTTC. Full variable domain (missing parts from reference TRBV5-1 and TRBJ2-7): KAGVTQTPRYLIKTRGQQVTLSCSPISGHRSVSWYQQTPGQGLQFLFEYFSETQRNKGNFPGRFSGRQFSNSRSEMNVSTLELGDSALYLCASSLDWTGSREQYFGPGTRLTVT.

This clonotype has a handful of counts. The V call is TRBV18, the J call TRBJ2-3, with 9 bases identical to TRBD2. Germline lookup yields CDR1 KGHSH and CDR2 LQKENI. The CDR3 length is 16 residues. The junction had 13 bases not matched to a gene; V was cut back by 5 bases and J by 7 bases. The CDR3 here is CASSTGLAGFINTQYF. In DNA form, the CDR3 reads TGTGCCAGCTCAACAGGGCTAGCGGGATTCATAAATACGCAGTATTTT. The complete variable domain, with remaining parts taken from reference TRBV18 and TRBJ2-3, reads NAGVMQNPRHLVRRRGQEARLRCSPMKGHSHVYWYRQLPEEGLKFMVYLQKENIIDESGMPKERFSAEFPKEGPSILRIQQVVRGDSAAYFCASSTGLAGFINTQYFGPGTRLTVL.

This chain joins TRBV20-1 and TRBJ2-7, with a possible D match to TRBD1 (6 bases). Germline-derived CDR1 and CDR2 are DFQATT and SNEGSKA (reference sequence). Trimming cost V 5 bases and J 3 bases, with 14 bases left between them. There are 13 residues in the CDR3. The CDR3 reads CSAGDGQSYEQYF. CDR3 bases: TGCAGTGCTGGGGACGGACAGAGCTACGAGCAGTACTTC.

The chain combines TRBV5-1 with TRBJ2-1, with 7 bases lining up with TRBD2. CDR3 length: 14 amino acids. The germline V gene encodes CDR1 SGHRS and CDR2 YFSETQ. V was clipped by 0 bases and J by 8 bases; unmatched bases: 5. The CDR3 coding sequence is TGCGCCAGCAGCTTGGGGAACCGGGGGGATGAGCAGTTCTTC. Protein: CASSLGNRGDEQFF.

The CDR3 sequence: CSATPGTLKRETQYF. Here the CDR3 DNA reads TGCAGTGCTACACCCGGGACATTAAAGAGGGAGACCCAGTACTTC. This chain connects TRBV20-1 to TRBJ2-5; D possibly corresponds to TRBD1 (6 bases). The germline V gene has CDR1 DFQATT and CDR2 SNEGSKA (reference sequence). The V end lost 4 bases, the J end lost 5 bases, and 20 bases lay between the germline ends. The CDR3 is 15 amino acids.

This clonotype occurred many times. The rearrangement uses TRBV20-1 and TRBJ2-6; possible D gene TRBD1, 5 bases. Germline CDR1 is DFQATT and CDR2 is SNEGSKA (reference sequence). V gave up 1 base and J gave up 1 base, with 8 bases separating them. This CDR3 has 15 amino acids. Here the CDR3 DNA reads TGCAGTGCTAGAGTCCCAGGGTCTGGGGCCAACGTCCTGACTTTC. It yields the protein CSARVPGSGANVLTF.

This clonotype occurred a few times. The V and J genes are TRBV13 and TRBJ2-1; 12 bases align to TRBD2. This CDR3 spans 15 amino acids. The V segment lost 8 bases and the J segment 4 bases; nucleotides outside the gene matches: 6. Germline V gene data show CDR1 as PRHDT and CDR2 as FYEKMQ (reference sequence). The CDR3 reads CASGLTSGSYNEQFF. CDR3 bases: TGTGCCAGCGGACTGACTAGCGGGAGTTACAATGAGCAGTTCTTC. The full variable domain, completed using reference TRBV13 and TRBJ2-1, is AAGVIQSPRHLIKEKRETATLKCYPIPRHDTVYWYQQGPGQDPQFLISFYEKMQSDKGSIPDRFSAQQFSDYHSELNMSSLELGDSALYFCASGLTSGSYNEQFFGPGTRLTVL.

The rearrangement uses TRBV7-9 and TRBJ2-1; unclear D gene. Germline loops: CDR1 SEHNR, CDR2 FQNEAQ (reference sequence). CDR3 length equals 13 residues. Trimming took off 1 base at V and 6 bases at J, with 7 bases between the two ends. Here the CDR3 reads CASSLGHLNEQFF. DNA of the CDR3: TGTGCCAGCAGCTTAGGACACCTCAATGAGCAGTTCTTC.

This rearrangement joins TRBV12-3 or TRBV12-4 to TRBJ2-7, with 7 bases lining up with TRBD2. CDR3 length: 12 amino acids. J lost 9 bases, V lost 6 bases, and 8 bases had no gene match. CDR3 amino acids: CASRRTSEAQYF. The CDR3 DNA reads as TGTGCCAGCAGGCGGACTAGTGAGGCGCAGTACTTC.

V is TRBV20-1 and J is TRBJ2-1; the D gene is possibly TRBD1 (8 bases). The CDR3 spans 15 residues. Germline V gene sequence: CDR1 DFQATT, CDR2 SNEGSKA (reference sequence). The V end was cut by 5 bases, the J end by 7 bases, with 21 bases between. The CDR3 nucleotides read TGCAGTGCTGCCAGGACAGGGACTATCCGGAATGAGCAGTTCTTC. It codes for CSAARTGTIRNEQFF.

V and J are TRBV30 and TRBJ1-2; D gene ambiguous. Trimming took 0 bases from V and 5 from J, leaving 13 bases between them. Germline loops: CDR1 GTSNPN, CDR2 SVGIG (reference sequence). The CDR3 spans 14 residues. For the CDR3, the DNA is TGTGCCTGGAGTGTAGCGCAGAAAGGGTATGGCTACACCTTC. Translating it yields CAWSVAQKGYGYTF.